What follows describes a single TCR beta chain. Its antigen target is currently unknown. No base quality values were provided; no much bigger clone lies one nucleotide off. The data were obtained in a study of post-analysis software for immune sequencing data (dated by TCRdb to the mid-2010s). Regarding the complete study: Disease courses on record covered relapsing-remitting, secondary progressive and progressive-relapsing multiple sclerosis, though some patients had no subtype annotation. A subset of samples was prepared in parallel using single-end sample barcoding, then pooled and co-amplified after Illumina adapter ligation. Patient repertoires were compared against some twelve previously published healthy control repertoires from donors aged about 6 to 26 years. Points the paper makes about the study in general: Significantly lower normalized Chao1 diversity was found in multiple sclerosis patients than in controls, suggesting substantial peripheral T-cell clonal expansion. The control group was slightly older than the multiple sclerosis patient group. Strong co-clustering of samples prepared in the same batch was shown by direct clustering with F measure, prompting a batch-effect correction. A handful of TRBV segments, including TRBV5-6, TRBV5-1 and TRBV20-1, were significantly more frequent in patients than controls.

To demonstrate the VDJtools post-analysis software, the study profiled TCR beta repertoires from the peripheral blood of about 13 young patients with multiple sclerosis. Multiple sclerosis patients were children and adolescents aged roughly 6 to 15 years. Including the terminal cysteine and phenylalanine, the CDR3 comprises 14 residues. The DNA shown is the 42-base CDR3, in frame from base 1. The germline V gene (reference sequence) sets CDR1 to MNHNY and CDR2 to SVGAGI. Libraries were prepared through PCR. The sample was run on an Illumina HiSeq 2500. To reduce PCR and sequencing biases, unique molecular identifiers were incorporated into the TCR beta cDNA libraries. About 0.5 million cDNA molecules were obtained for every 1 to 10 million input T cells, so each molecule roughly corresponded to one T cell. Patient libraries were prepared and sequenced with the same protocol used for the earlier healthy control dataset. Samples belonging to the same batch were prepared together, multiplexed and sequenced on a shared HiSeq lane. The study's processing was this. Raw barcoded reads were processed with MIGEC, and single-read molecular identifier groups were discarded before consensus assembly and CDR3 extraction. Clonotype tables were post-analysed with VDJtools, and diversity was normalized by down-sampling all datasets to the smallest sample size. Repertoire overlap clustering matched CDR3 amino acid but not nucleotide sequences to correct batch-related cross-sample contamination. TCRdb reprocessed the public reads (quality trimming at Q25 with fastp, clone calling with MiXCR) and kept in-frame beta chains. Merged by CDR3 protein, the rows form single entries marked with the most common genes and DNA. TCRdb's processing, not the authors', yielded these V and J calls. The sample table records roughly 580,000 distinct CDR3 sequences; roughly 46% of these occur just once. Clones ranked in the top ten supply more than 1.5% of the sample.

Specimen: blood. The source is a girl under 18 with multiple sclerosis. The chain joins TRBV6-6 to TRBJ2-1; the central 10 bases match TRBD2. The J call could be wrong; TRBJ2-7 is a better fit for the DNA end. Here is the DNA: TGTGCCAGCAGGGTAGCGGGAGGCGGGAATGAGCAGTACTTC. This encodes CASRVAGGGNEQYF.